These 8 T cell receptor beta chains originate from one sample sequenced in a study of T cells in Graves' hyperthyroidism and ophthalmopathy. Researchers took RNA transcripts and amplified the TCR beta CDR3 regions from them. A first-round RT-PCR of the TCR CDR3 used the HTBI primer set. TCRdb recomputed calls from the multiplex PCR reads with MiXCR, one row per CDR3 protein. The sample carries some 700,000 distinct CDR3 sequences, 17% recorded once. The source material was blood. All receptors derive from a man aged 45 to 65 with Graves' hyperthyroidism.

As to this clonotype: Given a much more abundant clone one base away, this may be a read error. The V gene is TRBV28, the J gene TRBJ2-2, with D maybe TRBD2 (6 bases). Germline CDR1 is MDHEN and CDR2 is SYDVKM. The CDR3 length is 15 residues. The V gene lost 7 bases and the J gene lost 1 base, with 13 bases spanning the gap. The CDR3 bases are TGTGCCAGCAACGAAGGGCGGGGGAACACCGGGGAGCTGTTTTTT. Its protein is CASNEGRGNTGELFF.

This chain links TRBV12-3 or TRBV12-4 with TRBJ1-3, with D possibly TRBD1 on 5 matching bases. The CDR3 spans 14 residues. V was clipped by 7 bases and J by 1 base, with 11 bases between them. The CDR3 is CASNVGPSGNTIYF. In nucleotides, the CDR3 is TGTGCCAGCAACGTGGGGCCTTCTGGAAACACCATATATTTT.

This clonotype was observed a few times. This chain connects TRBV7-9 to TRBJ2-4; TRBD1 agrees at 10 bases. The V gene end was trimmed by 1 base and the J gene end by 1 base; junction bases not matched to a gene: 4. Germline loops: CDR1 SEHNR, CDR2 FQNEAQ (reference sequence). The CDR3 is 17 residues long. CDR3 sequence: CASSLVGQGGAKNIQYF. In nucleotides, the CDR3 is TGTGCCAGCAGCTTAGTAGGACAGGGGGGTGCCAAAAACATTCAGTACTTC.

This sequence joins TRBV11-2 and TRBJ2-6; 11 nucleotides agree with TRBD2. The CDR3 is made up of 20 amino acids. The ends lost 3 bases at V and 2 bases at J; junction bases unmatched: 12. The germline V gene has CDR1 SGHAT and CDR2 FQNNGV. The CDR3 protein is CASSLRLAGHSSPGANVLTF. The CDR3 nucleotides read TGTGCCAGCAGCTTGAGACTAGCGGGACACTCAAGCCCTGGGGCCAACGTCCTGACTTTC. Drawing the rest from reference TRBV11-2 and TRBJ2-6, the complete variable domain is EAGVAQSPRYKIIEKRQSVAFWCNPISGHATLYWYQQILGQGPKLLIQFQNNGVVDDSQLPKDRFSAERLKGVDSTLKIQPAKLEDSAVYLCASSLRLAGHSSPGANVLTFGAGSRLTVL.

This chain uses TRBV9 with TRBJ1-4; maybe TRBD1 (6 bases). Trimming shortened V by 4 bases and J by 3 bases, and 16 bases separated the two germline ends. CDR1 is SGDLS, CDR2 YYNGEE, per germline. This CDR3 is built from 16 residues. The CDR3 DNA reads TGTGCCAGCAGCCCTCCGGGGGCTACGGCTAATGAAAAACTGTTTTTT. It is translated as CASSPPGATANEKLFF.

The J gene is TRBJ2-2, the V gene TRBV10-3; D not resolved. CDR1 is ENHRY and CDR2 is SYGVKD in the germline V gene. V was pared by 10 bases and J by 3 bases, with 15 bases between. The CDR3 contains 14 residues. The CDR3 DNA follows: TGTGCCACTGGCCCTACAGTGGACACCGGGGAGCTGTTTTTT. It translates to CATGPTVDTGELFF.

This clonotype has a count of ten or more. V usage is TRBV28 and J usage is TRBJ2-7; D is undetermined. The CDR3 has 12 amino acids. V lost 4 bases, J lost 6 bases, and 10 bases lay in between. Germline V gene lookup returns CDR1 MDHEN and CDR2 SYDVKM. The CDR3 sequence is CASSWAIGEQYF. In DNA form, the CDR3 reads TGTGCCAGCAGTTGGGCGATAGGCGAGCAGTACTTC.

The sample holds many counts of this clonotype. The J gene is TRBJ1-1, the V gene TRBV3-1; no reliable D call. Trimming removed 4 bases at V and 4 bases at J, with 13 bases between. The CDR3 length is 14 residues. Germline CDR1 and CDR2: LGHDT and YNNKEL (reference sequence). The CDR3 DNA is TGTGCCAGCAGCCGTGAGGAGTGGGGCACTGAAGCTTTCTTT. Amino acids: CASSREEWGTEAFF.